The T cell receptor (beta chain) described here comes from a study of T cell changes during pregnancy in multiple sclerosis. Repertoires were generated with immunoSEQ multiplex PCR, while TCRdb's copy carries only in-frame clones and drops some. This table holds over 60,000 clones, around 89% found once. Looked up from germline, CDR1 is LGHNA and CDR2 is YNFKEQ. The CDR3 totals 17 residues. V was pared by 1 base and J by 4 bases, with 7 bases of the junction left unmatched. This TCR derives from a female donor with multiple sclerosis, enrolled in a pregnancy study. This sequence joins TRBV4-2 and TRBJ1-4; 9 nucleotides line up with TRBD1. The specimen comprised peripheral blood, sampled in the first trimester of pregnancy. CDR3 loop: CASSQVPQGQGNEKLFF. The CDR3 bases are TGTGCCAGCAGCCAAGTTCCGCAGGGACAGGGTAATGAAAAACTGTTTTTT.